This T cell receptor beta chain was profiled in a study of shared clonotypes between healthy human individuals. Findings of the study overall: Clonotype sharing among donors, it was expected, would be affected by sequencing depth.

In the original analysis: ImmunoSEQ junction-only sequences lacked quality scores, so their filtering differed. TCRdb's copy holds only in-frame clones and misses some; the assay was immunoSEQ multiplex PCR. D and trimming were read from the DNA, whereas the V and J calls and clone size are those reported in that table. The table includes roughly 1,500,000 clones, 98% detected once. Among the donors, all were Caucasian adults who lived in Nashville, Tennessee. The V gene end was trimmed by 0 bases and the J gene end by 4 bases; junction bases not matched to a gene: 7. Germline V lookup: CDR1 SGHRS, CDR2 YFSETQ. The CDR3 is made up of 16 amino acids. Note on this clone: Antigen unknown.

The J gene is TRBJ2-5, the V gene TRBV5-1; 9 bases agree with TRBD1. This TCR was recovered from a man in his thirties or forties in good health. The specimen was naive CD4+ T cells sorted from blood. Subset indicated: CD45RA+ positively selected. DNA for the CDR3: TGCGCCAGCAGCTTGGGGGACAGGGTGACCAGAGAGACCCAGTACTTC. Residues: CASSLGDRVTRETQYF. Complete variable domain (other parts from reference TRBV5-1 and TRBJ2-5): KAGVTQTPRYLIKTRGQQVTLSCSPISGHRSVSWYQQTPGQGLQFLFEYFSETQRNKGNFPGRFSGRQFSNSRSEMNVSTLELGDSALYLCASSLGDRVTRETQYFGPGTRLLVL.